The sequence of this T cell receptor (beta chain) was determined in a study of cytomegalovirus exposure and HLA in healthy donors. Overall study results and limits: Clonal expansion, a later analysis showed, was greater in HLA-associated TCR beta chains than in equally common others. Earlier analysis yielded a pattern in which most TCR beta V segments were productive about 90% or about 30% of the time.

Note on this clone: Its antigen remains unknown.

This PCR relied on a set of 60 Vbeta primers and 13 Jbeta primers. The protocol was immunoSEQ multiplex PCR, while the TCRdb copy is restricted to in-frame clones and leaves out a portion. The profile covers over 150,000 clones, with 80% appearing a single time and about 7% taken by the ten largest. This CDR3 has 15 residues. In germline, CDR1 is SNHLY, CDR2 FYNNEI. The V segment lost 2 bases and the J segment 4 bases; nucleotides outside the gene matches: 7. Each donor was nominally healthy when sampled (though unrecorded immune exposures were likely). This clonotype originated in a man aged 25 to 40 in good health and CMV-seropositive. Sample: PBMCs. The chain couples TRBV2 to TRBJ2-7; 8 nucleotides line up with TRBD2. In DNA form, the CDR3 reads TGTGCCAGCAGTGAACGCCCGGGACTAGGTTACGAGCAGTACTTC. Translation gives CASSERPGLGYEQYF.